One and the same sample provided the 28 T cell receptor beta chains below, sequenced in a study of blood T cell repertoires in COVID-19 (dated by TCRdb to 2020 to 2021). Receptor libraries were prepared by the immunoSEQ multiplex PCR assay. The table comes from immuneACCESS by way of TCRdb, which keeps in-frame sequences with V and J called. Part of the clones is missing from these tables; in studies checked, under half for an unresolved V gene and the rest for unknown reasons. The sample table lists approximately 230,000 clones, 70% to 90% of them with a count of one. Of the sample, 1.3% to 1.5% falls within the top ten clones. Sequencing used peripheral blood. Every receptor here comes from a man older than 75 with acute or convalescent COVID-19.

Notes on this clone: Other DNA sequences of this sample code for an identical CDR3. CDR3 nucleotide sequence: TGCGCCAGCAGCTTGTCAGGGTACGAGCAGTACTTC. Encoded protein: CASSLSGYEQYF. This rearrangement joins TRBV5-1 to TRBJ2-7, with a weak D call TRBD1 (5 bases). This CDR3 has 12 residues. The germline gives CDR1 SGHRS, CDR2 YFSETQ. V gave up 1 base and J gave up 4 bases, with 6 bases separating them.

This clone was detected only once. The rearrangement joins TRBV7-2 to TRBJ2-7; 10 nucleotides agree with TRBD1. Germline V lookup: CDR1 SGHTA, CDR2 FQGNSA. The CDR3 is 15 residues long. V lost 5 bases to trimming and J lost 2 bases; unmatched junction nucleotides: 6. CDR3 loop: CASSEWTGGTYEQYF. CDR3 nucleotide sequence: TGTGCCAGCAGCGAGTGGACAGGGGGGACCTACGAGCAGTACTTC.

The chain joins TRBV12-1 to TRBJ2-7; TRBD1 was called by the table and not checked on the DNA. TRBV12-1 is described as a pseudogene. The CDR3 loop spans 16 amino acids. The CDR3 coding sequence is TGTGCCAGCAGACGAGACGGACAGGGTAAAAGGGACGAGCAGTACTTC. Its protein is CASRRDGQGKRDEQYF.

The V gene is TRBV5-4, the J gene TRBJ2-1; TRBD1 matches at 8 bases. J lost 1 base, V lost 3 bases, and 3 bases had no gene match. Germline V gene lookup returns CDR1 SGHNT and CDR2 YYREEE (reference sequence). The CDR3 runs 15 residues. In DNA form, the CDR3 reads TGTGCCAGCAGCTCCGGACAGGGTTCCTACAATGAGCAGTTCTTC. Translated: CASSSGQGSYNEQFF.

The chain combines TRBV5-1 with TRBJ1-6; 7 bases are shared with TRBD1. The CDR3 loop spans 15 amino acids. V dropped 5 bases and J dropped 7; count of bases not matched to a gene: 9. The germline V gene encodes CDR1 SGHRS and CDR2 YFSETQ. CDR3 residues: CASRAWGQRNSPLHF. CDR3 DNA sequence: TGCGCCAGCAGGGCATGGGGACAGCGCAATTCACCCCTCCACTTT.

The chain is built from TRBV5-1 and TRBJ2-1, with TRBD2 identical over 9 bases. V lost 0 bases to trimming and J lost 7 bases; unmatched junction nucleotides: 8. There are 16 residues in the CDR3. Looked up from germline, CDR1 is SGHRS and CDR2 is YFSETQ. This CDR3 reads CASSLGASGVINEQFF. The CDR3 bases are TGCGCCAGCAGCTTGGGGGCTAGCGGGGTCATTAATGAGCAGTTCTTC.

V gene TRBV19 combines with J gene TRBJ2-3; 8 positions match TRBD2. Germline V gene data show CDR1 as LNHDA and CDR2 as SQIVND (reference sequence). The ends lost 5 bases at V and 0 bases at J; junction bases unmatched: 7. The CDR3 consists of 16 residues. The CDR3 protein is CASSPGLAASTDTQYF. In DNA form, the CDR3 reads TGTGCCAGTAGTCCCGGACTAGCAGCTAGCACAGATACGCAGTATTTT. Together with reference TRBV19 and TRBJ2-3, the CDR3 gives the full variable domain: DGGITQSPKYLFRKEGQNVTLSCEQNLNHDAMYWYRQDPGQGLRLIYYSQIVNDFQKGDIAEGYSVSREKKESFPLTVTSAQKNPTAFYLCASSPGLAASTDTQYFGPGTRLTVL.

The rearrangement uses TRBV5-1 and TRBJ2-7, with 8 bases lining up with TRBD2. The CDR3 runs 15 residues. V gave up 4 bases and J gave up 2 bases; unmatched junction bases: 8. CDR1 and CDR2 (germline): SGHRS, YFSETQ. The CDR3 reads CASSPTGGGAYEQYF. CDR3 nucleotides: TGCGCCAGCAGCCCGACCGGGGGGGGTGCCTACGAGCAGTACTTC.

The chain is built from TRBV12-3 or TRBV12-4 and TRBJ1-2; D call uncertain. This CDR3 is built from 12 residues. V was clipped by 7 bases and J by 7 bases, with 13 bases between them. CDR3 sequence reads: CASTRGVIGYTF. In DNA form, the CDR3 reads TGTGCCAGCACCCGCGGAGTAATTGGCTACACCTTC.

The chain employs TRBV3-1 (or the pseudogene TRBV3-2) and TRBJ1-1; D unclear. V was clipped by 4 bases and J by 0 bases, with 12 bases between them. Germline V lookup: CDR1 LGHDT, CDR2 YNNKEL (reference sequence). The CDR3 runs 15 residues. The CDR3 DNA reads as TGTGCCAGCAGCCCTTGGAGTCCCATGAACACTGAAGCTTTCTTT. Protein: CASSPWSPMNTEAFF.

This sequence joins TRBV5-1 and TRBJ2-7; TRBD2 agrees at 9 bases. CDR3 length: 15 residues. Germline values: CDR1 SGHRS, CDR2 YFSETQ. J lost 7 bases, V lost 1 base, and 9 bases had no gene match. The CDR3 nucleotides are TGCGCCAGCAGCTTGTTTAGCGGGGGCGCGGGTGAGCAGTACTTC. Protein: CASSLFSGGAGEQYF.

The rearrangement uses TRBV7-9 and TRBJ2-2, with D tentatively TRBD2 (5 bases). Germline values: CDR1 SEHNR, CDR2 FQNEAQ (reference sequence). Between the trimmed V and J ends, which lost 1 base and 3 bases, there was a span of 12 bases. CDR3 length: 16 amino acids. The CDR3 protein is CASSLVGEFYTGELFF. CDR3 coding DNA: TGTGCCAGCAGCTTAGTCGGGGAATTCTACACCGGGGAGCTGTTTTTT.

The genes are TRBV7-3 and TRBJ2-7, with 12 positions matching TRBD1. In germline, CDR1 is SGHTA, CDR2 FQGTGA. This CDR3 contains 14 residues. V lost 4 bases and J lost 7; bases outside the gene matches: 5. DNA of the CDR3: TGTGCCAGCAGCTCGGGACAGGGGGCGAGTGAGCAGTACTTC. Translation gives CASSSGQGASEQYF.

A word on this clone: Other DNA sequences of this sample code for an identical CDR3. J is TRBJ2-3 and V is TRBV6-5; possibly TRBD2 for D (6 bases). Germline V CDR1 and CDR2: MNHEY, SVGAGI. Trimming pared 0 bases from V and 0 bases from J, leaving 10 bases between. This CDR3 has 16 amino acids. CDR3 sequence: CASSYSGGTSTDTQYF. The CDR3 DNA is TGTGCCAGCAGTTACTCGGGCGGGACTAGCACAGATACGCAGTATTTT.

The V and J genes are TRBV7-9 and TRBJ1-3, with D hard to call. CDR1 is SEHNR, CDR2 FQNEAQ, per germline (reference sequence). This CDR3 spans 16 amino acids. Trimming took 3 bases from V and 4 from J, leaving 16 bases between them. This CDR3 reads CASSFTTTLWGNTIYF. CDR3 DNA sequence: TGTGCCAGCAGCTTTACTACCACGCTGTGGGGAAACACCATATATTTT. The whole variable domain, remainder taken from reference TRBV7-9 and TRBJ1-3, is DTGVSQNPRHKITKRGQNVTFRCDPISEHNRLYWYRQTLGQGPEFLTYFQNEAQLEKSRLLSDRFSAERPKGSFSTLEIQRTEQGDSAMYLCASSFTTTLWGNTIYFGEGSWLTVV.

The V call is TRBV27, the J call TRBJ1-6; 9 nucleotides line up with TRBD1. The germline gives CDR1 MNHEY, CDR2 SMNVEV (reference sequence). Losses at the gene ends were 4 bases for V and 14 bases for J; bases not matched to a gene: 21. CDR3 length: 18 amino acids. Here the CDR3 reads CASSSLYETGQGPRALHF. The CDR3 coding sequence is TGTGCCAGCAGTTCCCTTTATGAGACGGGACAGGGACCCCGGGCCCTCCACTTT.

The rearrangement uses TRBV15 and TRBJ2-7; 10 nucleotides align to TRBD1. The CDR3 spans 15 residues. The trim removed 1 base at V and 1 base at J, leaving 1 base unmatched. Germline V gene lookup returns CDR1 LNHNV and CDR2 YYDKDF (reference sequence). In DNA form, the CDR3 reads TGTGCCACCAGCAGAGGACAGGGGGCATCCTACGAGCAGTACTTC. This sequence encodes CATSRGQGASYEQYF.

The chain has TRBV6-6 and TRBJ2-7; 8 nucleotides align to TRBD1. Unmatched junction bases numbered 3, after V lost 5 bases and J lost 3 bases. The CDR3 covers 13 residues. The germline V gene has CDR1 MNHNY and CDR2 SVGAGI (reference sequence). The CDR3 spells CASSRGQGYEQYF. In DNA, the CDR3 is TGTGCCAGCAGTCGCGGACAGGGCTACGAGCAGTACTTC.

The chain has TRBV7-3 and TRBJ2-2; possible D gene TRBD2, 5 bases. Germline values: CDR1 SGHTA, CDR2 FQGTGA. Trimming removed 2 bases from V and 7 bases from J, with 11 bases in between. This CDR3 has 14 residues. The CDR3 region has the DNA TGTGCCAGCAGCTTAGTCACCCGGGGCGGGGAGCTGTTTTTT. Translating gives CASSLVTRGGELFF. The variable domain in full, completed from reference TRBV7-3 and TRBJ2-2, reads GAGVSQTPSNKVTEKGKYVELRCDPISGHTALYWYRQSLGQGPEFLIYFQGTGAADDSGLPNDRFFAVRPEGSVSTLKIQRTERGDSAVYLCASSLVTRGGELFFGEGSRLTVL.

The gene calls are TRBV5-5 and TRBJ1-6; the D is unclear. This CDR3 has 15 amino acids. The germline V and J ends were trimmed by 0 bases and 2 bases, with 6 bases remaining between them. From germline, CDR1 is SGHKS and CDR2 YYEKEE (reference sequence). CDR3 protein: CASSLAGAYNSPLHF. The DNA for the CDR3 is TGTGCCAGCAGCTTGGCCGGGGCCTATAATTCACCCCTCCACTTT.

This chain connects TRBV28 to TRBJ1-6, with TRBD1 matching over 9 bases. The CDR3 contains 14 residues. Germline V gene sequence: CDR1 MDHEN, CDR2 SYDVKM. Trimming cost V 7 bases and J 7 bases; bases outside gene matches: 5. The CDR3 sequence: CASTLGQGNSPLHF. DNA of the CDR3: TGTGCCAGCACTCTAGGACAGGGGAATTCACCCCTCCACTTT.

This chain connects TRBV7-9 to TRBJ1-1; D remains unclear. Deletions cut 3 bases from V and 8 bases from J, with 10 bases between. The CDR3 sequence is 12 residues long. Germline V gene data show CDR1 as SEHNR and CDR2 as FQNEAQ (reference sequence). This CDR3 is CASSLLRREAFF. The CDR3 DNA reads TGTGCCAGCAGCTTGTTAAGGAGAGAAGCTTTCTTT.

The chain has TRBV2 and TRBJ2-1, with 10 bases fitting TRBD2. Germline trimming cut 7 bases from V and 4 bases from J; bases unmatched to any gene: 10. This CDR3 is 16 amino acids long. Per the germline V gene, CDR1 is SNHLY and CDR2 is FYNNEI. CDR3: CASMGTSAGVYNEQFF. The CDR3 DNA reads as TGTGCCAGCATGGGGACTAGCGCAGGAGTTTACAATGAGCAGTTCTTC.

The rearrangement uses TRBV5-1 and TRBJ1-1; 7 nucleotides agree with TRBD1. V trimming: 6 bases; J trimming: 2 bases; junction bases outside the gene matches: 10. CDR1 and CDR2 (germline): SGHRS, YFSETQ. This CDR3 spans 15 amino acids. CDR3 in amino acids: CASKETTGINTEAFF. CDR3 coding DNA: TGCGCCAGCAAGGAAACGACAGGGATCAACACTGAAGCTTTCTTT.

The genes are TRBV5-1 and TRBJ2-2; unclear D gene. Trimming left V 1 base short and J 0 bases short, with 10 bases between. The CDR3 contains 16 residues. Germline V gives CDR1 SGHRS, CDR2 YFSETQ. Here the CDR3 DNA reads TGCGCCAGCAGCTTGCTTACAGAACCGAACACCGGGGAGCTGTTTTTT. Its protein product is CASSLLTEPNTGELFF.

This clone was seen many times. The V call is TRBV14, the J call TRBJ2-7, with D unresolved. Germline-derived CDR1 and CDR2 are SGHDN and FVKESK. V shed 2 bases and J shed 6 bases, with 8 bases lying between them. This CDR3 region has 12 residues. CDR3 region: CASSQSPFEQYF. CDR3 bases: TGTGCCAGCAGCCAATCCCCCTTCGAGCAGTACTTC.

The chain has TRBV9 and TRBJ2-1; 7 nucleotides agree with TRBD1. The germline gives CDR1 SGDLS, CDR2 YYNGEE. The V gene end was trimmed by 1 base and the J gene end by 8 bases; junction bases not matched to a gene: 12. The CDR3 runs to 16 residues. CDR3 sequence (DNA): TGTGCCAGCAGCGTAAAAAAAACAGGGGAATCGTATGAGCAGTTCTTC. Translated, it gives CASSVKKTGESYEQFF. Using reference TRBV9 and TRBJ2-1 for the parts outside the CDR3, the full variable domain is DSGVTQTPKHLITATGQRVTLRCSPRSGDLSVYWYQQSLDQGLQFLIQYYNGEERAKGNILERFSAQQFPDLHSELNLSSLELGDSALYFCASSVKKTGESYEQFFGPGTRLTVL.

The chain is built from TRBV19 and TRBJ2-5, with D possibly being TRBD1 (6 bases). The germline V gene has CDR1 LNHDA and CDR2 SQIVND (reference sequence). The CDR3 sequence is 15 residues long. Trimming removed 7 bases at V and 5 bases at J, with 20 bases between. In nucleotides, the CDR3 is TGTGCCAGTACCCAAAGACAGGCTGCAGGGGAGACCCAGTACTTC. Translated: CASTQRQAAGETQYF.